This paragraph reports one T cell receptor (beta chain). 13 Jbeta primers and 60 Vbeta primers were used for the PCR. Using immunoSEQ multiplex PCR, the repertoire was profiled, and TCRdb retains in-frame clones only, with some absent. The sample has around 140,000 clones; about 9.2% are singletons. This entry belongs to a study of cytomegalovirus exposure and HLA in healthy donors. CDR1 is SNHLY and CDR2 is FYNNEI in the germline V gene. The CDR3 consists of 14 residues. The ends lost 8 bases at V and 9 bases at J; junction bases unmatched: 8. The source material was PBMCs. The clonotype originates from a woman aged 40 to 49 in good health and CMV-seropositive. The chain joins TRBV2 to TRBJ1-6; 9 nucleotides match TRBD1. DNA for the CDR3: TGTGCCAGCCAGGGACAGGGCGGAATTTCACCCCTCCACTTT. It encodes CASQGQGGISPLHF.